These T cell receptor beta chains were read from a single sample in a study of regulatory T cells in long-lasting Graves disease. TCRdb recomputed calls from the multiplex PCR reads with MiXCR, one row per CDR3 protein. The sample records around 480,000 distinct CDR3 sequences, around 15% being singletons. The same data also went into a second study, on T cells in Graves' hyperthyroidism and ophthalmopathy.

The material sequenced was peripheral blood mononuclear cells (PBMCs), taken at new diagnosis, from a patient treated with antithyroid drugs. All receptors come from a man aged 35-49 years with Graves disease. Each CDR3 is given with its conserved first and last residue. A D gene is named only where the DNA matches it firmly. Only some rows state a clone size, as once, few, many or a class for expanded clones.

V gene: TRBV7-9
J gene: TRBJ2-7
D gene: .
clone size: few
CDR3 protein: CASSFGTGRASGTLEQYF
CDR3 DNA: TGTGCCAGCAGCTTTGGAACAGGGAGGGCTAGTGGGACTCTTGAGCAGTACTTC

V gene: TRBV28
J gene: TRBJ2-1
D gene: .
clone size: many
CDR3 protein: CASSLVSNEQFF
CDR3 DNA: TGTGCCAGCAGTTTAGTAAGCAATGAGCAGTTCTTC

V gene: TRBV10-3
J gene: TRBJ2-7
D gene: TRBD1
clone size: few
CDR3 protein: CAIRRDRGKVYEQYF
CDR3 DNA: TGTGCCATCAGGAGGGACAGGGGGAAAGTCTACGAGCAGTACTTC

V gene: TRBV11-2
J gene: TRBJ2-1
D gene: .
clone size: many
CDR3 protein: CASSHLGGGESSYNEQFF
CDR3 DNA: TGTGCCAGCAGCCATCTGGGAGGGGGCGAAAGCTCCTACAATGAGCAGTTCTTC

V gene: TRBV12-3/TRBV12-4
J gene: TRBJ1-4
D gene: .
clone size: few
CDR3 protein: CASAAFNEKLFF
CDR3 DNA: TGTGCCAGCGCGGCTTTTAATGAAAAACTGTTTTTT

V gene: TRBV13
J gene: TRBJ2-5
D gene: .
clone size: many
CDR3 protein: CASSLIAQETQYF
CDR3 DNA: TGTGCCAGCAGCTTAATCGCCCAAGAGACCCAGTACTTC

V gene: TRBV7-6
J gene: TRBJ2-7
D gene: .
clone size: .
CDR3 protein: CASSPAPSYEQYF
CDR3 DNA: TGTGCCAGCAGCCCCGCGCCATCCTACGAGCAGTACTTC

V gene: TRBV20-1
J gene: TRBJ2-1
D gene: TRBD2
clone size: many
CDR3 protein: CSASPGGRTAKEQFF
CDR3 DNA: TGCAGTGCTAGCCCTGGCGGGAGGACTGCCAAAGAGCAGTTCTTC

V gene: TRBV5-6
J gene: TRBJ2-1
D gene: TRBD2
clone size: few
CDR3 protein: CASSLQGLAGITYTYNEQFF
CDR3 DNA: TGTGCCAGCAGCCTACAGGGACTAGCGGGAATAACCTACACCTACAATGAGCAGTTCTTC

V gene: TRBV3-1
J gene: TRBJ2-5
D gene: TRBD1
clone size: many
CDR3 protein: CASSQAGTEETQYF
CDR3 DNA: TGTGCCAGCAGCCAAGCAGGGACAGAAGAGACCCAGTACTTC

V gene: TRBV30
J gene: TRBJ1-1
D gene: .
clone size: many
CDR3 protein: CAWDRPNTEAFF
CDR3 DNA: TGTGCCTGGGACAGGCCGAACACTGAAGCTTTCTTT

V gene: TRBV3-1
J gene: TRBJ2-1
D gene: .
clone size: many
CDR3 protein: CASSQGRDWGEQFF
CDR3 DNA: TGTGCCAGCAGCCAAGGGCGGGATTGGGGTGAGCAGTTCTTC

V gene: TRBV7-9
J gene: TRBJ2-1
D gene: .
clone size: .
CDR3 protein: CASSYRTPEKSF
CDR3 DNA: TGTGCCAGCAGCTATAGGACCCCCGAGAAGTCCTTC

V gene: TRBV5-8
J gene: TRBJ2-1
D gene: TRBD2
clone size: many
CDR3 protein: CASSSGLVFDNEQFF
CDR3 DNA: TGTGCCAGCAGCTCGGGACTAGTTTTCGACAATGAGCAGTTCTTC

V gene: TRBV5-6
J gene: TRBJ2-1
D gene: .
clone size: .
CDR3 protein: CASSFRVSGVRSYNEQFF
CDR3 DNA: TGTGCCAGCAGCTTTAGAGTTTCCGGGGTTCGCTCCTACAATGAGCAGTTCTTC

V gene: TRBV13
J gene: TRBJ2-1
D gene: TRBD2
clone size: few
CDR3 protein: CASSLFLAGGNNEQFF
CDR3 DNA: TGTGCCAGCAGCTTATTTCTAGCGGGAGGTAACAATGAGCAGTTCTTC

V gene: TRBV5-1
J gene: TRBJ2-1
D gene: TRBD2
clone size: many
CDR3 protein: CASSLTSGRAPGEQFF
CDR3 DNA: TGCGCCAGCAGCCTGACCAGCGGGAGGGCCCCGGGTGAGCAGTTCTTC

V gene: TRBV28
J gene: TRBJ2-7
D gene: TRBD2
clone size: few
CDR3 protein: CASSGRLAGGPYEQYF
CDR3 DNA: TGTGCCAGCAGCGGCAGACTAGCGGGAGGACCCTACGAGCAGTACTTC

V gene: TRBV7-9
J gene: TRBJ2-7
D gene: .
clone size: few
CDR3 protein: CASSLEREEQYF
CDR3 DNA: TGTGCCAGCAGCTTAGAACGGGAAGAGCAGTACTTC

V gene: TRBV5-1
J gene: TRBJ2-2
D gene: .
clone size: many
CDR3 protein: CASTDGLNTGELFF
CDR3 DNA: TGCGCCAGCACCGACGGACTCAACACCGGGGAGCTGTTTTTT

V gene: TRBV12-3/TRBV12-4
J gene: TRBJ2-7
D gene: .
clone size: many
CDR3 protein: CASRMTGRSSYEQYF
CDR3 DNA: TGTGCCAGCAGGATGACAGGGAGGAGCTCCTACGAGCAGTACTTC

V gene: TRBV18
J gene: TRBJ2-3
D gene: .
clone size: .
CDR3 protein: CASRPRATTDTQYF
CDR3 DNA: TGTGCCAGCCGACCTCGCGCCACCACAGATACGCAGTATTTT